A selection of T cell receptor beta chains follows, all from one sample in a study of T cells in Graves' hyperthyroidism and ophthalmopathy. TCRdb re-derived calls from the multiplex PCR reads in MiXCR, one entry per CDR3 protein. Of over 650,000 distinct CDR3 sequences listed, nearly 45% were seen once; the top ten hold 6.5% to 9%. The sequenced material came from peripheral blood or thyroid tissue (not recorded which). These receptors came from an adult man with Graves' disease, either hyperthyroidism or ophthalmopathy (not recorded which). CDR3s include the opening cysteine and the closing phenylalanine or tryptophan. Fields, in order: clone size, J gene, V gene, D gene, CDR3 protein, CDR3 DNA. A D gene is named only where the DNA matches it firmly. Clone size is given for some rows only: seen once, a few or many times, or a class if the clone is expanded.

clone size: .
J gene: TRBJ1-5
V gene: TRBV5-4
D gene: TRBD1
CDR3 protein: CASSQERTGYQPQHF
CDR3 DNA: TGTGCCAGCAGCCAAGAACGGACAGGGTATCAGCCCCAGCATTTT

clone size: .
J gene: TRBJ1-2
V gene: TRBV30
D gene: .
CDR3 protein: CAWITPGGYTF
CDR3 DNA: TGTGCCTGGATAACTCCGGGGGGCTACACCTTC

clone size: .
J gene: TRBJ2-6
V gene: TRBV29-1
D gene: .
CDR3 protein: CSVDNRGGANVLTF
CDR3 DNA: TGCAGCGTCGACAATAGGGGGGGGGCCAACGTCCTGACTTTC

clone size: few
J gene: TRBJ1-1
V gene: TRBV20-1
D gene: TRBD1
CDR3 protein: CSARRQGQGNTEAFF
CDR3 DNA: TGCAGTGCTAGAAGACAGGGACAGGGGAACACTGAAGCTTTCTTT

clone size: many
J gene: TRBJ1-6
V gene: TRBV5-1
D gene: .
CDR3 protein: CASSLGAANSPLHF
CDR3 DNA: TGCGCCAGCAGCTTGGGGGCGGCAAATTCACCCCTCCACTTT

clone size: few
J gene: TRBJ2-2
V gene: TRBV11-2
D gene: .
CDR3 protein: CASSLRQRTGELFF
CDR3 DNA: TGTGCCAGCAGCTTAAGGCAGCGGACGGGGGAGCTGTTTTTT

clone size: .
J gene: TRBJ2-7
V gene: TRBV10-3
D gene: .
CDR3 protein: CAISESNGQGYEQYF
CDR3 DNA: TGTGCCATCAGTGAGTCGAATGGCCAGGGCTACGAGCAGTACTTC

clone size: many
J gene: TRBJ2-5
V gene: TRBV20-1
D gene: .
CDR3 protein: CSARGVAESQETQYF
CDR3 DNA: TGCAGTGCTAGAGGGGTGGCGGAGTCCCAAGAGACCCAGTACTTC

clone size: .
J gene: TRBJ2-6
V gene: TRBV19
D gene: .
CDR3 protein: CASSRGSGGANVLTF
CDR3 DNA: TGTGCCAGTAGCCGGGGCTCTGGTGGGGCCAACGTCCTGACTTTC

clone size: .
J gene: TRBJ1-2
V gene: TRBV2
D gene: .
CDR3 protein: CASKSDTYGYTF
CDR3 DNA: TGTGCCAGCAAGTCAGACACCTATGGCTACACCTTC

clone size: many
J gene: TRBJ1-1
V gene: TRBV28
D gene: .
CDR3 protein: CASGGLGAFF
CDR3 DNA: TGTGCCAGCGGGGGACTAGGAGCTTTCTTT

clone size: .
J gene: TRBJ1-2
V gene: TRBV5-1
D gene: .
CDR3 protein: CASSLDAGGGYTF
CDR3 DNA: TGCGCCAGCAGCTTGGACGCTGGGGGTGGCTACACCTTC